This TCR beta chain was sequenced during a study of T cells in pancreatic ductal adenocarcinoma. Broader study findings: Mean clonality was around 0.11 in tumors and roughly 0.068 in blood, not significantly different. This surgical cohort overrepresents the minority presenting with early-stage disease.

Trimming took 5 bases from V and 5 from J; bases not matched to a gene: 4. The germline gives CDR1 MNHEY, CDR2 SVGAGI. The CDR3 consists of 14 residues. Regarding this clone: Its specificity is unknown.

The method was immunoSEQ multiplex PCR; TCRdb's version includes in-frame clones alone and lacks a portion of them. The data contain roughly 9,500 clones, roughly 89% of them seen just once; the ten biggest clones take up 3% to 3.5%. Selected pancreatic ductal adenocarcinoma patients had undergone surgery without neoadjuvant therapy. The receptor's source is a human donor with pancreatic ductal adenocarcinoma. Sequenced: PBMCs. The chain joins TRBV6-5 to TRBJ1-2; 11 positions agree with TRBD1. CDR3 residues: CASSAGTGGYGYTF. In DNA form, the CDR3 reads TGTGCCAGCAGTGCCGGGACAGGGGGATATGGCTACACCTTC.